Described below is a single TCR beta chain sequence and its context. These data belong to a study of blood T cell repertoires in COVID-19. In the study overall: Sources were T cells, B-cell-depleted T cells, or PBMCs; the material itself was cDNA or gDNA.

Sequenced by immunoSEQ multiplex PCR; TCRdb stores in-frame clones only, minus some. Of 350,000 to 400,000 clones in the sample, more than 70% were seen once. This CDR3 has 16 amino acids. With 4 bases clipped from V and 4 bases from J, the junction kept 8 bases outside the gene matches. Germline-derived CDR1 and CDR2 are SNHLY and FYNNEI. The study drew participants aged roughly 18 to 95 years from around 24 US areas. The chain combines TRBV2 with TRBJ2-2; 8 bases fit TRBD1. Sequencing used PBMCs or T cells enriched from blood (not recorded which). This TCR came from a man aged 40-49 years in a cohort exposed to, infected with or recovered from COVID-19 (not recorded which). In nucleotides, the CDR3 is TGTGCCAGCAGTGGCCAGACAGGGGCCGTCACCGGGGAGCTGTTTTTT. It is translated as CASSGQTGAVTGELFF.